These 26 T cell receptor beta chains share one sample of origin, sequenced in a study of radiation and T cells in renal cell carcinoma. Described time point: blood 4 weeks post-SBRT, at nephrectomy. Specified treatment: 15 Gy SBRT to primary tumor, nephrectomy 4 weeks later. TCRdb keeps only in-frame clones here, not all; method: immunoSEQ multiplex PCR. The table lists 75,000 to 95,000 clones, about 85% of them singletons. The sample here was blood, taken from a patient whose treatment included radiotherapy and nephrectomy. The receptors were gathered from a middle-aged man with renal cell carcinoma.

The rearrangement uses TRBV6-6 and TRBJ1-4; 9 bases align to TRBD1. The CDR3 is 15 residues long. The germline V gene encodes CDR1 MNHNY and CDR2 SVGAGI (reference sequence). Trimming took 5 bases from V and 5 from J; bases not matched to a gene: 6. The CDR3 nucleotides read TGTGCCAGCAGTCTCACCGGGACAGGGAATGAAAAACTGTTTTTT. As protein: CASSLTGTGNEKLFF.

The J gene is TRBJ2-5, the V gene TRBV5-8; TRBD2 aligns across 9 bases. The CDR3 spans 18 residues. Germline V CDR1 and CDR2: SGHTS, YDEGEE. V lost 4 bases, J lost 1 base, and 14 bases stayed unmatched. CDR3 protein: CASSPGSSGTYLQETQYF. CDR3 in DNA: TGTGCCAGCAGCCCAGGTTCTAGCGGGACCTATCTCCAAGAGACCCAGTACTTC. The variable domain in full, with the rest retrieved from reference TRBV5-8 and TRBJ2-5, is EAGVTQSPTHLIKTRGQQATLRCSPISGHTSVYWYQQALGLGLQFLLWYDEGEERNRGNFPPRFSGRQFPNYSSELNVNALELEDSALYLCASSPGSSGTYLQETQYFGPGTRLLVL.

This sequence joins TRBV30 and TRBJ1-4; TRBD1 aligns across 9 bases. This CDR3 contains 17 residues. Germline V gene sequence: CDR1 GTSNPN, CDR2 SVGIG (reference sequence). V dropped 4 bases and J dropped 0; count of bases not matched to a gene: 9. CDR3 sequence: CAWKDTGTGTTNEKLFF. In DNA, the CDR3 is TGTGCCTGGAAAGATACCGGGACAGGGACAACTAATGAAAAACTGTTTTTT.

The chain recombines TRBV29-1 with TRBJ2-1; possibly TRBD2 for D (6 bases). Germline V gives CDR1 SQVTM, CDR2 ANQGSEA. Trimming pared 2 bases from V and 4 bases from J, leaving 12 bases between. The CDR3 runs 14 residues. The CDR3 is CSVETGAEYNEQFF. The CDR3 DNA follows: TGCAGCGTTGAAACGGGAGCGGAGTACAATGAGCAGTTCTTC.

CDR3: CASSMAGAVQFF. Here the CDR3 DNA reads TGTGCCAGTAGTATGGCGGGGGCTGTTCAGTTCTTC. The chain links TRBV19 to TRBJ2-1, with a tentative D call TRBD2 (7 bases). CDR3 length: 12 residues. Germline V gene sequence: CDR1 LNHDA, CDR2 SQIVND (reference sequence). V shed 3 bases and J shed 13 bases, with 13 bases lying between them.

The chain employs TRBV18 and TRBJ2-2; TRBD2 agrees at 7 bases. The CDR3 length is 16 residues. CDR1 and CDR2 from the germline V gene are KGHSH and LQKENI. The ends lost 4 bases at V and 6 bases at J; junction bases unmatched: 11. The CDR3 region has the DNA TGTGCCAGCTCACTCGGACTAGTGAGGTTTTCCGGGGAGCTGTTTTTT. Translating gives CASSLGLVRFSGELFF.

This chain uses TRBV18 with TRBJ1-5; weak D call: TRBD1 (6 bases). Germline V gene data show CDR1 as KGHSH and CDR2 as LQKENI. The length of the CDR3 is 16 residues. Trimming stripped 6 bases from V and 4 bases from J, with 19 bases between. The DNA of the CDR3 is TGTGCCAGCTCCACTGTCAGGGGCGCGGGTAATCAGCCCCAGCATTTT. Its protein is CASSTVRGAGNQPQHF. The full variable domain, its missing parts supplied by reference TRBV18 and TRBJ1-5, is NAGVMQNPRHLVRRRGQEARLRCSPMKGHSHVYWYRQLPEEGLKFMVYLQKENIIDESGMPKERFSAEFPKEGPSILRIQQVVRGDSAAYFCASSTVRGAGNQPQHFGDGTRLSIL.

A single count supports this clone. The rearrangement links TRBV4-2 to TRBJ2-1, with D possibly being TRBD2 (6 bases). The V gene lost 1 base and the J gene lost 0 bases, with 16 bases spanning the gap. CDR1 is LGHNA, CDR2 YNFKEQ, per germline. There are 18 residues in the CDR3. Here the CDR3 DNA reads TGTGCCAGCAGCCAAGTGGGGAGGCAGTCGAGCTCCTACAATGAGCAGTTCTTC. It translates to CASSQVGRQSSSYNEQFF.

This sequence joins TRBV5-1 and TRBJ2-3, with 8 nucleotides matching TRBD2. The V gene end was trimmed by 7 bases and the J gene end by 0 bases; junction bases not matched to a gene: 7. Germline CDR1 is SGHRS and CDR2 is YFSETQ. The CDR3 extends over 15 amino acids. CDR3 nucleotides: TGCGCCAGCTCCCGACTAGCGCTAAGCACAGATACGCAGTATTTT. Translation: CASSRLALSTDTQYF. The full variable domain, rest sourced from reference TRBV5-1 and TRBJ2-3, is KAGVTQTPRYLIKTRGQQVTLSCSPISGHRSVSWYQQTPGQGLQFLFEYFSETQRNKGNFPGRFSGRQFSNSRSEMNVSTLELGDSALYLCASSRLALSTDTQYFGPGTRLTVL.

CDR3 amino acids: CASSLIWDGELFF. CDR3 sequence (DNA): TGTGCCAGCAGCTTAATATGGGACGGGGAGCTGTTTTTT. V is TRBV7-3 and J is TRBJ2-2; D remains unclear. V lost 1 base and J lost 7, with 7 bases in between. The CDR3 has 13 amino acids. Germline CDR1 reads SGHTA; CDR2 reads FQGTGA.

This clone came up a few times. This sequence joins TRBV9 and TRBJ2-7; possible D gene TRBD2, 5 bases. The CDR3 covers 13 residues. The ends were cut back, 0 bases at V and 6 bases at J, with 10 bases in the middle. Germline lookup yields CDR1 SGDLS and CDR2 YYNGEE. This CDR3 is CASSVVWESEQYF. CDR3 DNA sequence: TGTGCCAGCAGCGTAGTGTGGGAGAGCGAGCAGTACTTC.

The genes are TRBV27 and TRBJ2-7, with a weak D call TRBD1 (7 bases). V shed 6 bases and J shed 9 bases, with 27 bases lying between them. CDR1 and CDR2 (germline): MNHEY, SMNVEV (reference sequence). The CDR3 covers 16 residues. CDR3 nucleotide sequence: TGTGCCAGCAGCCCCTTGCGGGGACAGAGCTCCCTGGGGCAGTACTTC. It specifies CASSPLRGQSSLGQYF.

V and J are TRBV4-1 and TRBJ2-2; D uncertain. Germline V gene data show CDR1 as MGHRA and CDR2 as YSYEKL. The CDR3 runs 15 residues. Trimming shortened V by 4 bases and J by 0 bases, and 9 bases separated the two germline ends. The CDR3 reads CASSLEVANTGELFF. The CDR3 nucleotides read TGCGCCAGCAGCCTCGAGGTGGCGAACACCGGGGAGCTGTTTTTT.

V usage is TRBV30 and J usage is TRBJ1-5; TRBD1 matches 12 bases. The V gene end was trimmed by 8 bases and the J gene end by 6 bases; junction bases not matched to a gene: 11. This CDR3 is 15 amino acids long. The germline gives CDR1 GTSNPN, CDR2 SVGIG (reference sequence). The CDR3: CAGLWDRGLGQPQHF. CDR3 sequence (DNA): TGTGCCGGACTATGGGACAGGGGGCTCGGTCAGCCCCAGCATTTT.

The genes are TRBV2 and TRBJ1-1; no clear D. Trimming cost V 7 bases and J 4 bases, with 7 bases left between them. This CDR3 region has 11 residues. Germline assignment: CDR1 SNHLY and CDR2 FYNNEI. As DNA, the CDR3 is TGTGCCAGCAATGGGCTCACTGAAGCTTTCTTT. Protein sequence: CASNGLTEAFF.

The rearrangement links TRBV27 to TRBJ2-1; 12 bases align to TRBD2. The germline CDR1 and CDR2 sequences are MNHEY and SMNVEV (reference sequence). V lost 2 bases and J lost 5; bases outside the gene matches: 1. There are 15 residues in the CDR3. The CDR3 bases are TGTGCCAGCAGTTTAGGACTAGCGGGAAACAATGAGCAGTTCTTC. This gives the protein CASSLGLAGNNEQFF.

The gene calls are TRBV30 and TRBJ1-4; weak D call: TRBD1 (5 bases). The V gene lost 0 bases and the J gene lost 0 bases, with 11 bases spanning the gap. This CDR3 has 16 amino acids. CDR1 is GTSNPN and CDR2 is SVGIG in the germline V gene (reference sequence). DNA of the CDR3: TGTGCCTGGAGTGTAGTAGGGGCAACAACTAATGAAAAACTGTTTTTT. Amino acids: CAWSVVGATTNEKLFF.

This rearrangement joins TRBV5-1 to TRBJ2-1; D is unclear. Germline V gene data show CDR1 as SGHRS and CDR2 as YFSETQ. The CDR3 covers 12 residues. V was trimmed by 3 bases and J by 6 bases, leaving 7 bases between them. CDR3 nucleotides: TGCGCCAGCAGCTGGGCCAGCAATGAGCAGTTCTTC. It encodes CASSWASNEQFF.

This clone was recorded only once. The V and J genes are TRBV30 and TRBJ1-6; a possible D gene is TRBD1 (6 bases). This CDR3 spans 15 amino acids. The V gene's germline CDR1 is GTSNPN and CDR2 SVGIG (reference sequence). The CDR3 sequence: CASWGAGRHNSPLHF. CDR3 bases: TGTGCGTCTTGGGGGGCAGGCCGTCATAATTCACCCCTCCACTTT.

DNA of the CDR3: TGCGCCAGCAGCCAAGATCAGGGACAGCCCCAGCATTTT. This codes for CASSQDQGQPQHF. V usage is TRBV4-1 and J usage is TRBJ1-5; perhaps TRBD1 as D (5 bases). Germline V gives CDR1 MGHRA, CDR2 YSYEKL. The CDR3 contains 13 residues. V gave up 0 bases and J gave up 7 bases, with 7 bases separating them.

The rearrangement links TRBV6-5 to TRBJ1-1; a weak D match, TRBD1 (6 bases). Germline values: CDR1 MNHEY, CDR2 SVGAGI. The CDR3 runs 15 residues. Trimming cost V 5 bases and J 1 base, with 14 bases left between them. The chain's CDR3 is CASSQVQGGNTEAFF. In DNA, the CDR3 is TGTGCCAGCAGTCAAGTACAGGGTGGGAACACTGAAGCTTTCTTT.

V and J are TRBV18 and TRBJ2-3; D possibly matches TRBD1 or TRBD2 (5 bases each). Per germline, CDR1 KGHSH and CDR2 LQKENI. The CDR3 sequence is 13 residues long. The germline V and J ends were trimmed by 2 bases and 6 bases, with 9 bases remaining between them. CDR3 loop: CASSPGGWDTQYF. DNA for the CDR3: TGTGCCAGCTCACCAGGGGGTTGGGATACGCAGTATTTT. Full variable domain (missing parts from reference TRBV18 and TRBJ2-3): NAGVMQNPRHLVRRRGQEARLRCSPMKGHSHVYWYRQLPEEGLKFMVYLQKENIIDESGMPKERFSAEFPKEGPSILRIQQVVRGDSAAYFCASSPGGWDTQYFGPGTRLTVL.

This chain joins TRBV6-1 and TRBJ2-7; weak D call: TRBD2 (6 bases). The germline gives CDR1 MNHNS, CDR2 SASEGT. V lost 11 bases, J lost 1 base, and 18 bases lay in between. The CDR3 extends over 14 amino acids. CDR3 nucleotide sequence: TGTGCCTCAAACCGGGACTCTAGTTCCTACGAGCAGTACTTC. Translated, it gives CASNRDSSSYEQYF.

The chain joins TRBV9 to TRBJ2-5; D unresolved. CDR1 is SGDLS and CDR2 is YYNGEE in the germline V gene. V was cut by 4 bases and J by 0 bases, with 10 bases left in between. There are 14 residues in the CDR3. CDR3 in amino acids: CASSSSRDQETQYF. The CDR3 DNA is TGTGCCAGCAGCTCCTCCCGGGACCAAGAGACCCAGTACTTC. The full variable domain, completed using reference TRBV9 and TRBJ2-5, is DSGVTQTPKHLITATGQRVTLRCSPRSGDLSVYWYQQSLDQGLQFLIQYYNGEERAKGNILERFSAQQFPDLHSELNLSSLELGDSALYFCASSSSRDQETQYFGPGTRLLVL.

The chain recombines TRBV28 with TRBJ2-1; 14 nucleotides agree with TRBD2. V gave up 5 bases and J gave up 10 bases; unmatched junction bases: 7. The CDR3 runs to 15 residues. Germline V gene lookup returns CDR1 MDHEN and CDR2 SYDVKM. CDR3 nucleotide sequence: TGTGCCAGCAGTCCAACGACTAGCGGGGGGGCGGAGCAGTTCTTC. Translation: CASSPTTSGGAEQFF.

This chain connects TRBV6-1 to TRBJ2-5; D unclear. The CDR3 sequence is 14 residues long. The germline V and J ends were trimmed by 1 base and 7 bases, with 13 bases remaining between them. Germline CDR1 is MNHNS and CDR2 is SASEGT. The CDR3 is CASSEVKVVATQYF. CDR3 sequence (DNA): TGTGCCAGCAGTGAAGTTAAGGTTGTGGCGACCCAGTACTTC.